The rows below give T cell receptor beta chains drawn from one sample of a study of patients and donors after allogeneic stem cell transplantation. TCRdb re-called the RT-PCR reads with MiXCR, one entry per CDR3 protein. Of roughly 200,000 distinct CDR3 sequences in the sample, roughly 38% were seen once. What was sequenced was blood, either unsorted or a sorted T cell fraction (not recorded which). The receptors here all came from a human donor who was either an allogeneic HSCT recipient or a stem cell or donor lymphocyte infusion donor (not recorded which). It is not recorded whose cells these are; they may come from a transplant donor. Both conserved end residues are part of each CDR3. The D gene is left open where the match is weak. Where a row states a size, it is once, few, many or the class of an expanded clone; other rows omit it.

v_gene: TRBV12-3/TRBV12-4; j_gene: TRBJ1-1; d_gene: .; abundance: few; CDR3aa: CASSFAGATEAFF; CDR3nt: TGTGCCAGCAGTTTTGCAGGGGCCACTGAAGCTTTCTTT
v_gene: TRBV28; j_gene: TRBJ1-6; d_gene: .; abundance: .; CDR3aa: CASSALGAPPRTLHF; CDR3nt: TGTGCCAGCAGCGCCCTGGGGGCCCCTCCGAGGACCCTCCACTTT
v_gene: TRBV27; j_gene: TRBJ2-7; d_gene: .; abundance: .; CDR3aa: CASSPRSDYEQYF; CDR3nt: TGTGCCAGCAGTCCAAGGAGTGACTACGAGCAGTACTTC
v_gene: TRBV6-6; j_gene: TRBJ2-5; d_gene: TRBD2; abundance: .; CDR3aa: CASSSNLPGGGAQETQYF; CDR3nt: TGTGCCAGCAGTTCGAACCTCCCTGGCGGGGGGGCCCAAGAGACCCAGTACTTC
v_gene: TRBV28; j_gene: TRBJ2-4; d_gene: TRBD1; abundance: .; CDR3aa: CASSLYRDRGNIQYF; CDR3nt: TGTGCCAGCAGTTTATACCGGGACAGGGGAAACATTCAGTACTTC
v_gene: TRBV12-3/TRBV12-4; j_gene: TRBJ1-5; d_gene: TRBD1; abundance: .; CDR3aa: CASSPGTGVNQPQHF; CDR3nt: TGTGCCAGCAGTCCGGGGACAGGGGTGAATCAGCCCCAGCATTTT
v_gene: TRBV4-2; j_gene: TRBJ2-2; d_gene: .; abundance: few; CDR3aa: CASSQERVNTGELFF; CDR3nt: TGTGCCAGCAGCCAAGAAAGGGTTAACACCGGGGAGCTGTTTTTT
v_gene: TRBV5-1; j_gene: TRBJ1-2; d_gene: .; abundance: few; CDR3aa: CASSLGRGPLNYGYTF; CDR3nt: TGCGCCAGCAGCTTGGGTCGGGGGCCCCTCAACTATGGCTACACCTTC
v_gene: TRBV6-2/TRBV6-3; j_gene: TRBJ2-1; d_gene: .; abundance: .; CDR3aa: CASSYMVSGEQFF; CDR3nt: TGTGCCAGCAGTTACATGGTGTCTGGGGAGCAGTTCTTC
v_gene: TRBV29-1; j_gene: TRBJ2-1; d_gene: TRBD1; abundance: .; CDR3aa: CSVEGQGFGNEQFF; CDR3nt: TGCAGCGTTGAGGGACAGGGATTCGGGAATGAGCAGTTCTTC
v_gene: TRBV7-2; j_gene: TRBJ1-1; d_gene: .; abundance: many; CDR3aa: CASSYRVWNSEAFF; CDR3nt: TGTGCCAGCAGCTACAGGGTTTGGAATTCTGAAGCTTTCTTT
v_gene: TRBV28; j_gene: TRBJ2-5; d_gene: .; abundance: .; CDR3aa: CASSFGGLETQYF; CDR3nt: TGTGCCAGCAGTTTCGGGGGTTTGGAGACCCAGTACTTC
v_gene: TRBV15; j_gene: TRBJ1-1; d_gene: TRBD1; abundance: few; CDR3aa: CATSTPTGWNTEAFF; CDR3nt: TGTGCCACCAGCACACCGACAGGGTGGAACACTGAAGCTTTCTTT
v_gene: TRBV3-1; j_gene: TRBJ2-5; d_gene: TRBD2; abundance: .; CDR3aa: CASSQVLAGGQQKETQYF; CDR3nt: TGTGCCAGCAGCCAAGTCCTAGCGGGGGGCCAACAAAAAGAGACCCAGTACTTC
v_gene: TRBV7-9; j_gene: TRBJ1-4; d_gene: .; abundance: .; CDR3aa: CASSHPAHEKLFF; CDR3nt: TGTGCCAGCAGCCACCCGGCCCATGAAAAACTGTTTTTT
v_gene: TRBV12-3/TRBV12-4; j_gene: TRBJ1-4; d_gene: TRBD1; abundance: few; CDR3aa: CASSSTGGADEKLFF; CDR3nt: TGTGCCAGCAGTTCGACAGGGGGAGCGGATGAAAAACTGTTTTTT
v_gene: TRBV15; j_gene: TRBJ1-1; d_gene: .; abundance: few; CDR3aa: CATSYRQTNTEAFF; CDR3nt: TGTGCCACCAGCTATAGACAGACGAACACTGAAGCTTTCTTT
v_gene: TRBV21-1; j_gene: TRBJ1-1; d_gene: .; abundance: few; CDR3aa: CASTHGTGPEAFF; CDR3nt: TGTGCCAGCACCCACGGGACAGGGCCTGAAGCTTTCTTT
v_gene: TRBV4-1; j_gene: TRBJ1-6; d_gene: .; abundance: .; CDR3aa: CASSPALESAPLHF; CDR3nt: TGCGCCAGCAGCCCCGCGTTAGAGAGCGCACCCCTCCACTTT
v_gene: TRBV5-1; j_gene: TRBJ1-6; d_gene: .; abundance: few; CDR3aa: CASSLDYNSPLHF; CDR3nt: TGCGCCAGCAGCTTGGATTATAATTCACCCCTCCACTTT
v_gene: TRBV27; j_gene: TRBJ1-1; d_gene: .; abundance: few; CDR3aa: CASSPTLYTEAFF; CDR3nt: TGTGCCAGCAGTCCCACCCTATACACTGAAGCTTTCTTT
v_gene: TRBV5-5; j_gene: TRBJ1-6; d_gene: .; abundance: .; CDR3aa: CASSLGGPRSYNSPLHF; CDR3nt: TGTGCCAGCAGCTTGGGGGGTCCGCGCTCCTATAATTCACCCCTCCACTTT
v_gene: TRBV29-1; j_gene: TRBJ2-5; d_gene: TRBD1; abundance: once; CDR3aa: CSCVKTGGRETQYF; CDR3nt: TGCAGCTGTGTCAAGACAGGGGGCCGGGAGACCCAGTACTTC
v_gene: TRBV19; j_gene: TRBJ1-2; d_gene: TRBD1; abundance: many; CDR3aa: CASSTGQVGGYGYTF; CDR3nt: TGTGCCAGTAGTACCGGACAGGTCGGCGGCTATGGCTACACCTTC
v_gene: TRBV12-3/TRBV12-4; j_gene: TRBJ2-5; d_gene: .; abundance: .; CDR3aa: CASTTGDRYQETQYF; CDR3nt: TGTGCCAGCACCACCGGGGATAGGTACCAAGAGACCCAGTACTTC
v_gene: TRBV10-3; j_gene: TRBJ1-1; d_gene: .; abundance: few; CDR3aa: CAISRDPGTEAFF; CDR3nt: TGTGCCATCAGCCGGGACCCCGGGACTGAAGCTTTCTTT
v_gene: TRBV6-6; j_gene: TRBJ2-3; d_gene: .; abundance: few; CDR3aa: CASSYRVGGRTDTQYF; CDR3nt: TGTGCCAGCAGTTATCGTGTGGGGGGGCGCACAGATACGCAGTATTTT
v_gene: TRBV9; j_gene: TRBJ1-5; d_gene: .; abundance: few; CDR3aa: CASSVGTNQPQHF; CDR3nt: TGTGCCAGCAGCGTAGGCACCAATCAGCCCCAGCATTTT
v_gene: TRBV5-1; j_gene: TRBJ1-1; d_gene: .; abundance: .; CDR3aa: CASSLGLGVGETEAFF; CDR3nt: TGCGCCAGCAGCTTGGGGTTGGGGGTCGGAGAGACTGAAGCTTTCTTT
v_gene: TRBV5-1; j_gene: TRBJ1-5; d_gene: .; abundance: few; CDR3aa: CASSLAGVGGQPQHF; CDR3nt: TGCGCCAGCAGCTTGGCCGGGGTGGGCGGTCAGCCCCAGCATTTT
v_gene: TRBV12-3/TRBV12-4; j_gene: TRBJ1-6; d_gene: TRBD1; abundance: .; CDR3aa: CASTRTGSSYNSPLHF; CDR3nt: TGTGCCAGCACGCGGACAGGGAGCTCCTATAATTCACCCCTCCACTTT
v_gene: TRBV7-9; j_gene: TRBJ2-7; d_gene: .; abundance: .; CDR3aa: CASSSTGRYEQYF; CDR3nt: TGTGCCAGCAGCTCAACCGGCCGCTACGAGCAGTACTTC
v_gene: TRBV5-1; j_gene: TRBJ2-5; d_gene: .; abundance: .; CDR3aa: CASTALGPGETQYF; CDR3nt: TGCGCCAGCACCGCCCTAGGGCCTGGAGAGACCCAGTACTTC
v_gene: TRBV7-9; j_gene: TRBJ1-1; d_gene: .; abundance: many; CDR3aa: CASSFGRFVADTEAFF; CDR3nt: TGTGCCAGCAGCTTTGGGAGGTTCGTCGCGGACACTGAAGCTTTCTTT
v_gene: TRBV6-6; j_gene: TRBJ1-3; d_gene: .; abundance: .; CDR3aa: CASSYSARRGNTIYF; CDR3nt: TGTGCCAGCAGTTACTCGGCTCGAAGGGGAAACACCATATATTTT
v_gene: TRBV6-1; j_gene: TRBJ1-6; d_gene: .; abundance: .; CDR3aa: CAAEGIYNSPLHF; CDR3nt: TGTGCCGCGGAAGGGATCTATAATTCACCCCTCCACTTT
v_gene: TRBV12-3/TRBV12-4; j_gene: TRBJ2-3; d_gene: .; abundance: few; CDR3aa: CASSFDEGGGTDTQYF; CDR3nt: TGTGCCAGCAGTTTCGATGAGGGGGGCGGAACAGATACGCAGTATTTT
v_gene: TRBV5-1; j_gene: TRBJ2-7; d_gene: .; abundance: .; CDR3aa: CASSWVGGEQYF; CDR3nt: TGCGCCAGCAGCTGGGTGGGAGGCGAGCAGTACTTC
v_gene: TRBV20-1; j_gene: TRBJ1-1; d_gene: .; abundance: .; CDR3aa: CSAKRTVNTEAFF; CDR3nt: TGCAGTGCTAAACGGACAGTGAACACTGAAGCTTTCTTT
v_gene: TRBV3-1; j_gene: TRBJ1-2; d_gene: .; abundance: .; CDR3aa: CASSPVLGHDGYTF; CDR3nt: TGTGCCAGCAGCCCCGTGCTGGGCCACGATGGCTACACCTTC
v_gene: TRBV2; j_gene: TRBJ1-4; d_gene: .; abundance: many; CDR3aa: CASSEGRVATNEKLFF; CDR3nt: TGTGCCAGCAGTGAAGGCAGGGTCGCAACTAATGAAAAACTGTTTTTT
v_gene: TRBV5-1; j_gene: TRBJ2-2; d_gene: .; abundance: few; CDR3aa: CASSSAGRSKTGELFF; CDR3nt: TGCGCCAGCTCCTCGGCGGGCAGGTCGAAGACCGGGGAGCTGTTTTTT
v_gene: TRBV5-5; j_gene: TRBJ1-1; d_gene: .; abundance: few; CDR3aa: CASSLVTPQTEAFF; CDR3nt: TGTGCCAGCAGCCTAGTCACCCCACAGACTGAAGCTTTCTTT
v_gene: TRBV16; j_gene: TRBJ2-1; d_gene: .; abundance: .; CDR3aa: CASSQRFNNEQFF; CDR3nt: TGTGCCAGCAGCCAAAGGTTTAACAATGAGCAGTTCTTC
v_gene: TRBV5-1; j_gene: TRBJ2-1; d_gene: TRBD2; abundance: .; CDR3aa: CASSLAPGGGAGEQFF; CDR3nt: TGCGCCAGCAGCTTGGCCCCAGGCGGGGGGGCCGGTGAGCAGTTCTTC
v_gene: TRBV18; j_gene: TRBJ1-4; d_gene: .; abundance: .; CDR3aa: CASSPFDSNEKLFF; CDR3nt: TGTGCCAGCTCACCATTCGACAGCAATGAAAAACTGTTTTTT
v_gene: TRBV12-3/TRBV12-4; j_gene: TRBJ1-5; d_gene: .; abundance: few; CDR3aa: CASSLWARVGQPQHF; CDR3nt: TGTGCCAGCAGCTTATGGGCCAGGGTGGGTCAGCCCCAGCATTTT
v_gene: TRBV11-2; j_gene: TRBJ1-1; d_gene: .; abundance: many; CDR3aa: CASSLFRSTVEAFF; CDR3nt: TGTGCCAGCAGCTTATTTAGGTCGACAGTTGAAGCTTTCTTT
v_gene: TRBV5-6; j_gene: TRBJ1-1; d_gene: TRBD1; abundance: .; CDR3aa: CASSSRPRTGRTEAFF; CDR3nt: TGTGCCAGCAGCTCCCGACCTCGGACAGGGAGGACTGAAGCTTTCTTT
v_gene: TRBV4-3; j_gene: TRBJ1-4; d_gene: .; abundance: few; CDR3aa: CASSQPHGGEKLFF; CDR3nt: TGCGCCAGCAGCCAACCACACGGAGGGGAAAAACTGTTTTTT
v_gene: TRBV12-3/TRBV12-4; j_gene: TRBJ2-1; d_gene: .; abundance: few; CDR3aa: CASSIGRTSYNEQFF; CDR3nt: TGTGCCAGCAGCATCGGACGGACCTCCTACAATGAGCAGTTCTTC
v_gene: TRBV6-5; j_gene: TRBJ2-6; d_gene: .; abundance: .; CDR3aa: CASSYSSGANVLTF; CDR3nt: TGTGCCAGCAGTTACTCCTCTGGGGCCAACGTCCTGACTTTC